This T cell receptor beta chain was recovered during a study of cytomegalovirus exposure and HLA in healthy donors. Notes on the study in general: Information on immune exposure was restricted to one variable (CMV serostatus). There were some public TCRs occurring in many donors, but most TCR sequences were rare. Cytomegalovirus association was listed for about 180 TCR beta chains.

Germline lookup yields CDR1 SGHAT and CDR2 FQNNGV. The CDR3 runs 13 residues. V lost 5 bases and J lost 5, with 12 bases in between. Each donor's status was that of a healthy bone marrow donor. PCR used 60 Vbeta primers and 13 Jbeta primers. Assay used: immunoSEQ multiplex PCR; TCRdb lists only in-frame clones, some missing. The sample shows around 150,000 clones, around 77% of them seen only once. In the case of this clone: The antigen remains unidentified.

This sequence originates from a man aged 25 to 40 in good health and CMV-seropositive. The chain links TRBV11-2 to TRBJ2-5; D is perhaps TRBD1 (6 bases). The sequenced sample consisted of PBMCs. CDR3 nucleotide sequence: TGTGCCAGCAGCAAAGACAGGCATGAGACCCAGTACTTC. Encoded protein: CASSKDRHETQYF.